Following are 10 T cell receptor beta chains from one sample sequenced in a study of CD8 T cells in ankylosing spondylitis. TCRdb reprocessed the 5' RACE reads with MiXCR, giving one entry per CDR3 protein. The sample lists around 150,000 distinct CDR3 sequences, 15% to 20% seen once, with about 8.3% in the top ten. Sequencing was performed on blood, either unsorted or a sorted T cell fraction (not recorded which). The receptors derive from a male donor with ankylosing spondylitis or in good health (not recorded which).

This clonotype was counted ten times or more. The rearrangement uses TRBV5-1 and TRBJ1-1; no reliable D call. CDR3 length: 14 residues. CDR1 and CDR2 (germline): SGHRS, YFSETQ. V gave up 4 bases and J gave up 6 bases, with 16 bases separating them. For the CDR3, the DNA is TGCGCCAGCAGCGCGGGCAGGCCGGTCGCTGAAGCTTTCTTT. Amino acid sequence: CASSAGRPVAEAFF.

This clonotype has only a few counts. The chain recombines TRBV6-4 with TRBJ2-5; the D is unclear. This CDR3 spans 13 amino acids. Germline CDR1 MRHNA, CDR2 SNTAGT. The V and J ends lost 2 bases and 3 bases respectively, with 7 bases between them. The CDR3 bases are TGTGCCAGCAGTGACGGGGAAAAAGAGACCCAGTACTTC. This translates into CASSDGEKETQYF.

This clonotype was observed at least ten times. The chain is built from TRBV12-3 or TRBV12-4 and TRBJ1-1; D not certain. V lost 7 bases and J 11 bases, leaving 20 bases between the germline ends. The CDR3 consists of 13 residues. CDR3 sequence (DNA): TGTGCCAGCACTCCCGCGACACCAGAGCTCGCTTTCTTT. This codes for CASTPATPELAFF.

V and J are TRBV30 and TRBJ1-1; D not resolved. Germline loops: CDR1 GTSNPN, CDR2 SVGIG (reference sequence). The CDR3 is made up of 13 amino acids. V lost 5 bases and J lost 0, with 10 bases in between. The CDR3: CAWDVGMNTEAFF. The CDR3 DNA is TGTGCCTGGGATGTGGGGATGAACACTGAAGCTTTCTTT. The full variable domain, completed using reference TRBV30 and TRBJ1-1, is SQTIHQWPATLVQPVGSPLSLECTVEGTSNPNLYWYRQAAGRGLQLLFYSVGIGQISSEVPQNLSASRPQDRQFILSSKKLLLSDSGFYLCAWDVGMNTEAFFGQGTRLTVV.

This clonotype occurred a few times. The V gene is TRBV15, the J gene TRBJ1-1; D gene unclear. The length of the CDR3 is 13 residues. The V gene's germline CDR1 is LNHNV and CDR2 YYDKDF (reference sequence). Trimming took off 1 base at V and 1 base at J, with 4 bases between the two ends. The CDR3 region has the DNA TGTGCCACCAGCAGAGGGGAGAACACTGAAGCTTTCTTT. Its translation is CATSRGENTEAFF.

Many counts were recorded for this clonotype. This rearrangement joins TRBV6-1 to TRBJ2-1; D unclear. V lost 8 bases and J 0 bases, leaving 8 bases between the germline ends. CDR1 MNHNS and CDR2 SASEGT come from the germline V gene. The CDR3 contains 13 residues. The CDR3 is CASRGFSYNEQFF. CDR3 nucleotide sequence: TGTGCCAGCCGTGGCTTCTCCTACAATGAGCAGTTCTTC.

Ten or more counts support this clonotype. The DNA for the CDR3 is TGTGCCAGCAGCTTAAAGGGGGCAGATACGCAGTATTTT. Its translation: CASSLKGADTQYF. V usage is TRBV7-3 and J usage is TRBJ2-3; D might be TRBD1 (6 bases). V gave up 1 base and J gave up 4 bases, with 6 bases separating them. CDR1 and CDR2 from the germline V gene are SGHTA and FQGTGA. The CDR3 loop spans 13 amino acids.

This clonotype was recorded many times. This chain connects TRBV6-6 to TRBJ2-7; 10 bases match TRBD1. CDR1 MNHNY and CDR2 SVGAGI come from the germline V gene (reference sequence). This CDR3 region has 14 residues. J gave up 6 bases and V 7 bases, and 9 bases lay outside the gene matches. CDR3 DNA: TGTGCCAGCAAGACAGGGGGCGCCTCCACCGAGCAGTACTTC. This sequence encodes CASKTGGASTEQYF.

V is TRBV5-5 and J is TRBJ1-4; TRBD1 might be the D (5 bases). CDR3 size: 14 residues. Germline lookup yields CDR1 SGHKS and CDR2 YYEKEE (reference sequence). The V end was cut by 4 bases, the J end by 7 bases, with 14 bases between. The CDR3 region has the DNA TGTGCCAGCAGCCAGACAAGGGGTGTTGAAAAACTGTTTTTT. The encoded protein is CASSQTRGVEKLFF.

This clonotype was observed a few times. The chain carries TRBV27 and TRBJ1-2, with 7 bases that match TRBD1. With V trimmed by 8 bases and J by 2 bases, 5 bases remained unmatched. The germline gives CDR1 MNHEY, CDR2 SMNVEV (reference sequence). The CDR3 runs to 13 residues. The CDR3 DNA sequence: TGTGCCAGCCGTACGACAGGGAACTATGGCTACACCTTC. Translation gives CASRTTGNYGYTF.